Presented here are 17 T cell receptor beta chains from one specimen sequenced in a study of T cell responses to AZD1222 COVID-19 vaccine. Profiled with immunoSEQ multiplex PCR; TCRdb holds only in-frame clones, not every one. The sample holds around 120,000 clones, roughly 85% seen once. The sample in question was peripheral blood, obtained on day 0 of MenACWY control vaccination. The receptors were sampled from an adult in good health.

The rearrangement uses TRBV7-2 and TRBJ2-7, with 11 bases lining up with TRBD2. Germline V gives CDR1 SGHTA, CDR2 FQGNSA. This CDR3 contains 13 residues. V was pared by 8 bases and J by 0 bases, with 0 bases of the junction left unmatched. The CDR3 DNA reads TGTGCCAGCGGGACTAGCGGCTCCTACGAGCAGTACTTC. Amino acid sequence: CASGTSGSYEQYF.

The J gene is TRBJ1-3, the V gene TRBV6-5, with a weak D call TRBD1 (6 bases). The ends were cut back, 2 bases at V and 4 bases at J, with 12 bases in the middle. Germline CDR1 is MNHEY and CDR2 is SVGAGI. This CDR3 spans 15 amino acids. The CDR3: CASSYRRTVGNTIYF. The CDR3, as DNA: TGTGCCAGCAGTTACAGACGGACAGTGGGAAACACCATATATTTT.

The chain links TRBV11-2 to TRBJ2-2; unclear D gene. From germline, CDR1 is SGHAT and CDR2 FQNNGV. Trimming shortened V by 1 base and J by 4 bases, and 16 bases separated the two germline ends. The CDR3 spans 17 residues. The CDR3 sequence: CASSLGVWQDLTGELFF. The DNA of the CDR3 is TGTGCCAGCAGCTTAGGGGTCTGGCAGGATCTCACCGGGGAGCTGTTTTTT.

This chain joins TRBV28 and TRBJ2-7; 8 nucleotides match TRBD1. Trimming cost V 3 bases and J 12 bases; bases outside gene matches: 4. The CDR3 consists of 11 residues. Germline CDR1 and CDR2: MDHEN and SYDVKM. Written as DNA, the CDR3 is TGTGCCAGCAGTTTGCGGACAGGGACGTACTTC. It encodes CASSLRTGTYF.

This clone has a single count. The chain joins TRBV4-1 to TRBJ1-1; TRBD1 might be the D (6 bases). V was clipped by 1 base and J by 4 bases, with 19 bases between them. This CDR3 spans 17 amino acids. CDR1 and CDR2 (germline): MGHRA, YSYEKL. In nucleotides, the CDR3 is TGCGCCAGCAGCCAAGTAGGTATCAGCAGAGGGGGCACTGAAGCTTTCTTT. Protein: CASSQVGISRGGTEAFF.

The chain recombines TRBV5-6 with TRBJ2-7; 11 bases align to TRBD2. The V gene's germline CDR1 is SGHDT and CDR2 YYEEEE. This CDR3 contains 16 residues. V was clipped by 5 bases and J by 0 bases; unmatched bases: 7. Here the CDR3 reads CASRVRLAGLSYEQYF. The CDR3 region has the DNA TGTGCCAGCAGGGTTAGACTAGCGGGACTCTCCTACGAGCAGTACTTC.

The V call is TRBV6-5, the J call TRBJ2-2; D not resolved. The CDR3 loop spans 12 amino acids. Germline-derived CDR1 and CDR2 are MNHEY and SVGAGI. The V gene lost 5 bases and the J gene lost 6 bases, with 7 bases spanning the gap. DNA for the CDR3: TGTGCCAGCAGTCCCCGGGCCGGGGAGCTGTTTTTT. Translated: CASSPRAGELFF.

The chain joins TRBV9 to TRBJ1-2; D possibly corresponds to TRBD1 (5 bases). CDR1 is SGDLS and CDR2 is YYNGEE in the germline V gene. This CDR3 spans 12 amino acids. Trimming shortened V by 0 bases and J by 8 bases, and 8 bases separated the two germline ends. CDR3 nucleotides: TGTGCCAGCAGCGTAGGGAGGGGCGGCTACACCTTC. Translation: CASSVGRGGYTF. The full variable domain, with the rest looked up from reference TRBV9 and TRBJ1-2, is DSGVTQTPKHLITATGQRVTLRCSPRSGDLSVYWYQQSLDQGLQFLIQYYNGEERAKGNILERFSAQQFPDLHSELNLSSLELGDSALYFCASSVGRGGYTFGSGTRLTVV.

There are a few counts of this clone. This sequence joins TRBV19 and TRBJ1-1; D gene unclear. This CDR3 region has 15 residues. Germline assignment: CDR1 LNHDA and CDR2 SQIVND (reference sequence). The V end lost 1 base, the J end lost 1 base, and 10 bases lay between the germline ends. This chain's CDR3 is CASSIGRARNTEAFF. The CDR3 DNA is TGTGCCAGTAGTATAGGGAGGGCCCGGAACACTGAAGCTTTCTTT.

The V call is TRBV5-6, the J call TRBJ1-3; D remains unclear. The germline CDR1 and CDR2 sequences are SGHDT and YYEEEE. V was trimmed by 1 base and J by 0 bases, leaving 11 bases between them. The CDR3 is 16 amino acids. The CDR3 is CASSLMQTLSGNTIYF. The CDR3 DNA is TGTGCCAGCAGCTTGATGCAGACCCTCTCTGGAAACACCATATATTTT.

Only one count was recorded for this clone. The chain employs TRBV5-1 and TRBJ1-2, with D possibly matching TRBD1 (6 bases). V lost 0 bases, J lost 6 bases, and 9 bases lay in between. This CDR3 spans 13 amino acids. CDR1 is SGHRS and CDR2 is YFSETQ in the germline V gene. CDR3 sequence (DNA): TGCGCCAGCAGCTTGGCGCAGGGGCATGGCTACACCTTC. Residues: CASSLAQGHGYTF. Full variable domain (outside the CDR3, taken from reference TRBV5-1 and TRBJ1-2): KAGVTQTPRYLIKTRGQQVTLSCSPISGHRSVSWYQQTPGQGLQFLFEYFSETQRNKGNFPGRFSGRQFSNSRSEMNVSTLELGDSALYLCASSLAQGHGYTFGSGTRLTVV.

This sequence joins TRBV4-1 and TRBJ2-7; 11 nucleotides align to TRBD2. Germline trimming cut 3 bases from V and 0 bases from J; bases unmatched to any gene: 4. The CDR3 is made up of 16 amino acids. Germline V gives CDR1 MGHRA, CDR2 YSYEKL. The CDR3 coding sequence is TGCGCCAGCAGCCACGGGACTAGCGGTAGCTCCTACGAGCAGTACTTC. Amino acid sequence: CASSHGTSGSSYEQYF.

J is TRBJ1-6 and V is TRBV18; D is ambiguous. The CDR3 is 15 residues long. With 6 bases removed from V and 2 bases from J, the gap between germline ends came to 11 bases. Germline loops: CDR1 KGHSH, CDR2 LQKENI. CDR3 protein: CASSPMAAYNSPLHF. The CDR3 bases are TGTGCCAGCTCCCCCATGGCGGCCTATAATTCACCCCTCCACTTT.

The genes are TRBV19 and TRBJ1-2, with 8 bases aligning to TRBD1. CDR3 length: 15 residues. The germline CDR1 and CDR2 sequences are LNHDA and SQIVND (reference sequence). J lost 4 bases, V lost 4 bases, and 8 bases had no gene match. The CDR3 loop reads CASSTSRGQVYGYTF. CDR3 in DNA: TGTGCCAGTAGTACCTCTCGGGGACAGGTCTATGGCTACACCTTC. Full variable domain (rest looked up from reference TRBV19 and TRBJ1-2): DGGITQSPKYLFRKEGQNVTLSCEQNLNHDAMYWYRQDPGQGLRLIYYSQIVNDFQKGDIAEGYSVSREKKESFPLTVTSAQKNPTAFYLCASSTSRGQVYGYTFGSGTRLTVV.

The chain joins TRBV11-1 to TRBJ1-5; D not resolved. Trimming stripped 1 base from V and 4 bases from J, with 11 bases between. The CDR3 runs to 15 residues. Germline V gene sequence: CDR1 SGHAT, CDR2 FQDESV (reference sequence). CDR3 region: CASSLGGLGNQPQHF. As DNA, the CDR3 is TGTGCCAGCAGCTTAGGCGGCCTTGGGAATCAGCCCCAGCATTTT. The full variable domain, rest sourced from reference TRBV11-1 and TRBJ1-5, is EAEVAQSPRYKITEKSQAVAFWCDPISGHATLYWYRQILGQGPELLVQFQDESVVDDSQLPKDRFSAERLKGVDSTLKIQPAELGDSAMYLCASSLGGLGNQPQHFGDGTRLSIL.

The sample holds a few counts of this clone. The chain couples TRBV6-1 to TRBJ1-4, with D possibly TRBD1 on 5 matching bases. CDR1 is MNHNS, CDR2 SASEGT, per germline. With 0 bases removed from V and 4 bases from J, the gap between germline ends came to 9 bases. The CDR3 is 15 residues long. The CDR3 region is CASSEATGVNEKLFF. For the CDR3, the DNA is TGTGCCAGCAGTGAAGCAACGGGGGTTAATGAAAAACTGTTTTTT.

The V gene is TRBV15, the J gene TRBJ1-5; D may be TRBD1 (5 bases). V was cut by 0 bases and J by 7 bases, with 10 bases left in between. The CDR3 sequence is 14 residues long. Germline assignment: CDR1 LNHNV and CDR2 YYDKDF (reference sequence). The CDR3 here is CATSREGPGQPQHF. CDR3 bases: TGTGCCACCAGCAGAGAGGGGCCCGGCCAGCCCCAGCATTTT.